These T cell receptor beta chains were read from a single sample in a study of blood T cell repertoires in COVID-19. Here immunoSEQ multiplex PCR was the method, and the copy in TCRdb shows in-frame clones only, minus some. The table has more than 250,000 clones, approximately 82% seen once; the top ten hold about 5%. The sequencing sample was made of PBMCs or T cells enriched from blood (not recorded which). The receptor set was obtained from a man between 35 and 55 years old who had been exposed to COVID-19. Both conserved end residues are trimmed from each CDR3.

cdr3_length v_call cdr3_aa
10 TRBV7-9 ASSEGNSPLH
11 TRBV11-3 ASSSLRGAEQF
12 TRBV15 ATSPGLLNNEQF
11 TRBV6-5 ASSTGNGNTIY
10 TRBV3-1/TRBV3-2 ASSADWNTIY
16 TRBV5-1 ASSLSLHGTGKYNEQF
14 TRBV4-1 ASSPIGGRGDNEQF
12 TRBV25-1 ASSDVTVNYGYT
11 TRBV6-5 ASTLNVKTEAF
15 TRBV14 ASSRKTGGDRGYEQY